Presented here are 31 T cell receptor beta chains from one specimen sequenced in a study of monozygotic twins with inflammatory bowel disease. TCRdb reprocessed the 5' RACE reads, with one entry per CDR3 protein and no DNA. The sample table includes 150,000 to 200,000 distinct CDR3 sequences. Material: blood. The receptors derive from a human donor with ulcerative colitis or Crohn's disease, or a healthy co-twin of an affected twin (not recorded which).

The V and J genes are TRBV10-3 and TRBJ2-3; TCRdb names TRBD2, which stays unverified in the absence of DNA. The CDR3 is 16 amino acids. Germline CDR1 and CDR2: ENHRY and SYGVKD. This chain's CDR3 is CAIRPSIESLGDTQYF.

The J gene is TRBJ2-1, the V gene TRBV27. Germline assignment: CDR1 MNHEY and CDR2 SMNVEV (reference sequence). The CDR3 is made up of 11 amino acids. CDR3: CASRTYNEQFF.

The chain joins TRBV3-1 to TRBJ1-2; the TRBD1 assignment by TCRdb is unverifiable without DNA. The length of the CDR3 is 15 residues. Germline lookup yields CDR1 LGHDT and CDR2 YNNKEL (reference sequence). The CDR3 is CASSQIGTANYGYTF. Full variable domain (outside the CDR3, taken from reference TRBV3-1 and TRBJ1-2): DTAVSQTPKYLVTQMGNDKSIKCEQNLGHDTMYWYKQDSKKFLKIMFSYNNKELIINETVPNRFSPKSPDKAHLNLHINSLELGDSAVYFCASSQIGTANYGYTFGSGTRLTVV.

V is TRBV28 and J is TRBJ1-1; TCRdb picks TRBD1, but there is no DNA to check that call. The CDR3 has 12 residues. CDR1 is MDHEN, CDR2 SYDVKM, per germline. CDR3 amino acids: CASGTGVTEAFF.

This chain's CDR3 is CASSSLSGVQFF. The rearrangement uses TRBV7-9 and TRBJ2-1; without DNA, the TCRdb call of TRBD1 cannot be checked. Germline lookup yields CDR1 SEHNR and CDR2 FQNEAQ (reference sequence). The CDR3 consists of 12 residues.

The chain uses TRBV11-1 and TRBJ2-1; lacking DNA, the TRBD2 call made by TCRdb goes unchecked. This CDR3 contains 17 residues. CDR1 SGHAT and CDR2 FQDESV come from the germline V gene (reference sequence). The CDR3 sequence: CASSPPSGRGGKNEQFF. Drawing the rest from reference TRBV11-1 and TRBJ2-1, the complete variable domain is EAEVAQSPRYKITEKSQAVAFWCDPISGHATLYWYRQILGQGPELLVQFQDESVVDDSQLPKDRFSAERLKGVDSTLKIQPAELGDSAMYLCASSPPSGRGGKNEQFFGPGTRLTVL.

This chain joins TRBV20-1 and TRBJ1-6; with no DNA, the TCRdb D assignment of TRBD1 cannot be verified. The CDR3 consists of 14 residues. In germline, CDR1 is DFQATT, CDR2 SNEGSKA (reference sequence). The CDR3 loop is CSARGGGRDSPLHF.

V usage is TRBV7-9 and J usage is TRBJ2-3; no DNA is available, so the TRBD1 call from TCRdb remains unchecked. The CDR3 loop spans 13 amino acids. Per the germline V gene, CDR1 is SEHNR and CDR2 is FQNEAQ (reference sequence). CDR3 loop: CASSLASGGAQYF. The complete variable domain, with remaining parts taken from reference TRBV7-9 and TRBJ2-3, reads DTGVSQNPRHKITKRGQNVTFRCDPISEHNRLYWYRQTLGQGPEFLTYFQNEAQLEKSRLLSDRFSAERPKGSFSTLEIQRTEQGDSAMYLCASSLASGGAQYFGPGTRLTVL.

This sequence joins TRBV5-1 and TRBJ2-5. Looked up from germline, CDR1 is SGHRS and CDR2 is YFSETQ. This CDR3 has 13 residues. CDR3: CASSLKLRETQYF.

CDR3 sequence reads: CSAPDGLSYEQYF. The chain is built from TRBV20-1 and TRBJ2-7; TCRdb gives TRBD1 as the D gene, but with no DNA this cannot be confirmed. There are 13 residues in the CDR3. Germline V gives CDR1 DFQATT, CDR2 SNEGSKA (reference sequence).

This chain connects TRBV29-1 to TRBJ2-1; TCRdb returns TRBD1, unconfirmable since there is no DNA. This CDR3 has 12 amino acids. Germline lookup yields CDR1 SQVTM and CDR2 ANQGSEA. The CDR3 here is CSVGDRDHEQFF.

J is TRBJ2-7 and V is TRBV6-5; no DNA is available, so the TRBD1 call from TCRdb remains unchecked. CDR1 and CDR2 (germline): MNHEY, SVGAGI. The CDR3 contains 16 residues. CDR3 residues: CASSFWDRRFSHEQYF.

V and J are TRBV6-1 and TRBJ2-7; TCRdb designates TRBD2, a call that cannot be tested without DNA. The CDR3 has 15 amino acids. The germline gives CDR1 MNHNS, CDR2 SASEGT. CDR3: CASSETSGRSYEQYF.

The CDR3: CASSHRTSGILPNEQFF. This rearrangement joins TRBV2 to TRBJ2-1; TCRdb lists TRBD2, though no DNA is available to test this call. Germline V lookup: CDR1 SNHLY, CDR2 FYNNEI. The CDR3 spans 17 residues. Supplemented by reference TRBV2 and TRBJ2-1, the full variable domain reads EPEVTQTPSHQVTQMGQEVILRCVPISNHLYFYWYRQILGQKVEFLVSFYNNEISEKSEIFDDQFSVERPDGSNFTLKIRSTKLEDSAMYFCASSHRTSGILPNEQFFGPGTRLTVL.

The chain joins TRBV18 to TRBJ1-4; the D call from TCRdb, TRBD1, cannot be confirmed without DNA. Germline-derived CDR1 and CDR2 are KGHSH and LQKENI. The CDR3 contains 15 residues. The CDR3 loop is CASSPNRILEEKLFF.

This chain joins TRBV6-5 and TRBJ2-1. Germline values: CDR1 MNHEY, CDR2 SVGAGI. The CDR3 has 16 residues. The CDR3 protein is CASSYSVAHNYTEQFF.

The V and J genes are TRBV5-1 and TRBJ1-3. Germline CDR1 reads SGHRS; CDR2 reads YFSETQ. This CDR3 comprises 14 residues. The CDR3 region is CASSLDGLGNTIYF.

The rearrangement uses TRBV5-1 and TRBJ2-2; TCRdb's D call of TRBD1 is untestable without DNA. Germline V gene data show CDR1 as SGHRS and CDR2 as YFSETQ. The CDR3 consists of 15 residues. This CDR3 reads CASLWGTANTGELFF.

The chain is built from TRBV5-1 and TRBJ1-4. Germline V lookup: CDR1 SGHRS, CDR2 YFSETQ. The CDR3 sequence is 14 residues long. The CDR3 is CASSLGREGEKLFF.

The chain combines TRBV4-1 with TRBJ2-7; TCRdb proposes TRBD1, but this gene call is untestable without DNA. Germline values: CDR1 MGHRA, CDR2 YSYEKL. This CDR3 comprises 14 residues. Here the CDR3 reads CASSVRDSAYEQYF.

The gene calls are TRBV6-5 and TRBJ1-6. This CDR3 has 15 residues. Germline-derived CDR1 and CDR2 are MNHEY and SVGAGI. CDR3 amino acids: CASSYEAGFESPLHF.

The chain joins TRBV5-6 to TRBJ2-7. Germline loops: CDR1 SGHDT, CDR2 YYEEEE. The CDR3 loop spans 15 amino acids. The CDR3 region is CASSSLASAAYEQYF.

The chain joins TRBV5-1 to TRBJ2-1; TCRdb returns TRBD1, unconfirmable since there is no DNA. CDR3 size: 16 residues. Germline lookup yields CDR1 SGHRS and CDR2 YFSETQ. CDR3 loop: CASSLDTGAWGHEQFF.

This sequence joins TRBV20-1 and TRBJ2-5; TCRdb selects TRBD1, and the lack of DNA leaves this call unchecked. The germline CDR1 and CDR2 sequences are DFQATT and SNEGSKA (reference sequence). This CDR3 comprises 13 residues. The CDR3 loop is CSARADPRETQYF.

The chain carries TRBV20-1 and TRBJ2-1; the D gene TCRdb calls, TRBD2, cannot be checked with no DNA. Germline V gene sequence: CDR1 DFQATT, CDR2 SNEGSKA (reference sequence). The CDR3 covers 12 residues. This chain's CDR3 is CSARKLGNEQFF.

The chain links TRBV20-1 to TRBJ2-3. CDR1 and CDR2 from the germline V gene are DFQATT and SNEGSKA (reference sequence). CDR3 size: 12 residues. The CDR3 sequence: CSARLAADTQYF.

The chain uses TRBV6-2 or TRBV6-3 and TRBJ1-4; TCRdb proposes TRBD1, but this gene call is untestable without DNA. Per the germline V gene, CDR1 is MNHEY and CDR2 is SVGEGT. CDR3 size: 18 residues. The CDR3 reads CASYPGLFRQDGNEKLFF.

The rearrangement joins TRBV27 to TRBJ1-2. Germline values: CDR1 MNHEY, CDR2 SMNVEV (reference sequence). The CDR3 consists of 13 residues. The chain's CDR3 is CASSLQSHGSYTF.

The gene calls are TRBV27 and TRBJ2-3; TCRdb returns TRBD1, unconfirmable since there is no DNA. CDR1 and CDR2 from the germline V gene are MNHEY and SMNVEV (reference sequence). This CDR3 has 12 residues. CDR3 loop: CASSPLSDTQYF.

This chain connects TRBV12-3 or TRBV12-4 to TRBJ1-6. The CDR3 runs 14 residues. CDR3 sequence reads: CASSADGDNSPLHF.

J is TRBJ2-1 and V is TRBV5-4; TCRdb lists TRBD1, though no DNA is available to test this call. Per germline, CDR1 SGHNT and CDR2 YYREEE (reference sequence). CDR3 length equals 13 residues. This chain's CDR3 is CASSSGQSNEQFF. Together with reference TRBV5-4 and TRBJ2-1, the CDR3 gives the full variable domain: ETGVTQSPTHLIKTRGQQVTLRCSSQSGHNTVSWYQQALGQGPQFIFQYYREEENGRGNFPPRFSGLQFPNYSSELNVNALELDDSALYLCASSSGQSNEQFFGPGTRLTVL.